These T cell receptor beta chains were read from a single sample in a study of blood T cell repertoires in COVID-19. Clones were read by immunoSEQ multiplex PCR, and TCRdb kept only the in-frame ones, dropping some. The sample has some 320,000 clones; under 90% are singletons. Sequenced sample: PBMCs or T cells enriched from blood (not recorded which). These receptors all come from a man in his sixties who had recovered from COVID-19. The CDR3 runs from the conserved cysteine through the conserved F or W. Fields, in order: J gene, V gene, clone size, D gene, CDR3 protein, CDR3 DNA. D genes are given only for firm matches. Clone size is shown for a subset of rows, as once, few, many or a class of expanded clone.

TRBJ1-2,TRBV28,-,-,CASSLWQGDGGYTF,TGTGCCAGCAGTTTATGGCAGGGCGACGGTGGCTACACCTTC
TRBJ2-7,TRBV5-6,-,-,CASSPRGRVSYEQYF,TGTGCCAGCAGTCCAAGAGGCAGGGTATCCTACGAGCAGTACTTC
TRBJ1-5,TRBV28,-,-,CASTWGGNQPQHF,TGTGCCAGCACGTGGGGGGGCAATCAGCCCCAGCATTTT
TRBJ1-1,TRBV7-2,once,-,CASSPGRANTEAFF,TGTGCCAGCAGTCCCGGGAGAGCCAACACTGAAGCTTTCTTT
TRBJ2-1,TRBV7-2,-,-,CASSSSAGREQFF,TGTGCCAGCAGCTCATCCGCGGGGCGTGAGCAGTTCTTC
TRBJ2-7,TRBV10-2,-,-,CASSESIQGGEQYF,TGCGCCAGCAGTGAGTCGATCCAGGGTGGGGAGCAGTACTTC
TRBJ1-6,TRBV25-1,-,-,CASSKQGVYSPLHF,TGTGCCAGCAGCAAGCAGGGCGTATATTCACCCCTCCACTTT
TRBJ2-7,TRBV2,-,-,CASMGWQGQSGQYF,TGTGCCAGCATGGGCTGGCAGGGGCAGTCTGGGCAGTACTTC
TRBJ2-1,TRBV5-8,-,TRBD2,CASSLAGGPEVNEQFF,TGTGCCAGCAGTTTAGCGGGAGGGCCCGAAGTCAATGAGCAGTTCTTC
TRBJ2-7,TRBV4-3,once,TRBD2,CASSQDTSGSSYEQYF,TGCGCCAGCAGCCAAGACACTAGCGGTAGCTCCTACGAGCAGTACTTC
TRBJ2-7,TRBV6-5,-,TRBD2,CASSKLAGEDEQYF,TGTGCCAGCAGTAAACTAGCGGGAGAGGACGAGCAGTACTTC
TRBJ1-2,TRBV10-3,-,TRBD1,CAIQTGGSYGYTF,TGTGCCATCCAAACAGGGGGGAGCTATGGCTACACCTTC
TRBJ2-3,TRBV18,-,TRBD2,CASSPRGVAGVADTQYF,TGTGCCAGCTCACCCCGCGGTGTAGCGGGAGTAGCAGATACGCAGTATTTT
TRBJ2-7,TRBV11-2,-,-,CASSLVGGTYEQYF,TGTGCCAGCAGCTTAGTTGGCGGCACCTACGAGCAGTACTTC
TRBJ2-1,TRBV9,-,-,CASSVYAGSSYNEQFF,TGTGCCAGCAGCGTATACGCGGGAAGCTCCTACAATGAGCAGTTCTTC
TRBJ2-1,TRBV19,-,-,CASSIAKEYNEQFF,TGTGCCAGTAGTATCGCTAAAGAGTACAATGAGCAGTTCTTC
TRBJ2-2,TRBV9,-,-,CASSVTPGTGELFF,TGTGCCAGCAGCGTAACCCCGGGGACCGGGGAGCTGTTTTTT
TRBJ1-2,TRBV2,-,TRBD1,CASKPQGAGYGYTF,TGTGCCAGCAAACCCCAGGGGGCAGGCTATGGCTACACCTTC
TRBJ2-3,TRBV29-1,-,-,CSARGGRADTQYF,TGCAGCGCTCGAGGAGGGAGAGCAGATACGCAGTATTTT
TRBJ1-2,TRBV6-5,-,TRBD1,CASGNRGTGGIGYTF,TGTGCCAGCGGTAACCGAGGGACAGGGGGCATTGGCTACACCTTC
TRBJ2-6,TRBV28,-,TRBD2,CASTLSGSFLSGANVLTF,TGTGCCAGCACCCTTAGCGGGTCCTTCCTTTCTGGGGCCAACGTCCTGACTTTC
TRBJ2-7,TRBV5-1,-,TRBD1,CASSLRSSGGNEQYF,TGCGCCAGCAGCTTGAGGTCTTCAGGGGGCAACGAGCAGTACTTC
TRBJ1-5,TRBV15,-,TRBD1,CATSTGDSGRGNQPQHF,TGTGCCACCAGCACCGGGGACAGTGGCCGGGGGAATCAGCCCCAGCATTTT
TRBJ2-5,TRBV2,-,-,CASDRKPQETQYF,TGTGCCAGCGACAGAAAGCCTCAAGAGACCCAGTACTTC
TRBJ2-1,TRBV18,few,TRBD2,CASSPLAGGPYNEQFF,TGTGCCAGCTCCCCACTAGCGGGAGGGCCGTACAATGAGCAGTTCTTC
TRBJ2-1,TRBV18,-,-,CASSPTEGTPSSYNEQFF,TGTGCCAGCTCACCTACCGAAGGGACACCGAGCTCCTACAATGAGCAGTTCTTC
TRBJ2-7,TRBV6-5,-,-,CASRWAGNNEQYF,TGTGCCAGCCGATGGGCGGGGAACAACGAGCAGTACTTC
TRBJ1-2,TRBV7-3,once,-,CASSLIGGSGYTF,TGTGCCAGCAGCTTAATTGGGGGGAGCGGCTACACCTTC
TRBJ2-7,TRBV27,-,TRBD2,CASSLNGFQGGRDEQYF,TGTGCCAGCAGTTTAAACGGGTTTCAGGGAGGGAGGGACGAGCAGTACTTC
TRBJ2-7,TRBV5-1,once,TRBD1,CASSYGTGVEQYF,TGCGCCAGCAGCTATGGGACAGGGGTCGAGCAGTACTTC
TRBJ1-6,TRBV7-5,-,-,CARSLAGGQVVSSYNSPLHF,TGTGCCAGAAGCTTAGCGGGGGGACAGGTGGTTTCCTCCTATAATTCACCCCTCCACTTT
TRBJ2-5,TRBV5-1,few,-,CASSLLGVGETQYF,TGCGCCAGCAGCTTGCTAGGGGTAGGAGAGACCCAGTACTTC
TRBJ1-5,TRBV28,-,TRBD1,CASSFTLGQGDQPQHF,TGTGCCAGCAGTTTTACTCTGGGACAGGGTGATCAGCCCCAGCATTTT
TRBJ1-5,TRBV7-8,-,TRBD1,CASSPIAGTGGEEPQHF,TGTGCCAGCAGCCCGATAGCCGGGACAGGGGGAGAGGAGCCCCAGCATTTT
TRBJ2-7,TRBV18,-,TRBD1,CASSPGQGRSYEQYF,TGTGCCAGCTCACCGGGACAGGGGAGAAGCTACGAGCAGTACTTC
TRBJ1-4,TRBV7-9,-,-,CASSLTGIQGEKLFF,TGTGCCAGCAGCCTCACCGGGATCCAAGGGGAAAAACTGTTTTTT
TRBJ2-3,TRBV21-1,-,-,CASSKEAAGSTDTQYF,TGTGCCAGCAGCAAAGAGGCAGCGGGTAGCACAGATACGCAGTATTTT
TRBJ1-2,TRBV9,-,-,CASSVAGQNYNYGYTF,TGTGCCAGCAGCGTAGCTGGGCAGAATTACAACTATGGCTACACCTTC
TRBJ2-7,TRBV15,-,TRBD1,CATSRARTGPYEQYF,TGTGCCACCAGCAGGGCCCGGACAGGGCCCTACGAGCAGTACTTC
TRBJ1-5,TRBV5-6,-,-,CASSFREEGQPQHF,TGTGCCAGCAGCTTCAGGGAGGAAGGGCAGCCCCAGCATTTT
TRBJ2-5,TRBV5-1,once,TRBD1,CASSPGQGGSSREETQYF,TGCGCCAGCAGCCCGGGACAGGGAGGGTCCAGTCGGGAAGAGACCCAGTACTTC
TRBJ2-2,TRBV4-3,once,-,CASSQVWRQITGELFF,TGCGCCAGCAGCCAAGTCTGGCGGCAGATCACCGGGGAGCTGTTTTTT
TRBJ2-7,TRBV27,-,-,CASSLSLSVDEQYF,TGTGCCAGCAGTTTATCGTTATCGGTTGACGAGCAGTACTTC
TRBJ2-1,TRBV7-2,-,TRBD2,CASSPELAGYNEQFF,TGTGCCAGCAGCCCCGAACTAGCGGGCTACAATGAGCAGTTCTTC
TRBJ2-7,TRBV24-1,once,TRBD1,CATSDLRQGKYEQYF,TGTGCCACCAGTGATTTGCGACAGGGAAAATACGAGCAGTACTTC
TRBJ2-7,TRBV14,-,-,CASSQDSGRVSSYEQYF,TGTGCCAGCAGCCAAGATTCCGGGCGGGTAAGCTCCTACGAGCAGTACTTC